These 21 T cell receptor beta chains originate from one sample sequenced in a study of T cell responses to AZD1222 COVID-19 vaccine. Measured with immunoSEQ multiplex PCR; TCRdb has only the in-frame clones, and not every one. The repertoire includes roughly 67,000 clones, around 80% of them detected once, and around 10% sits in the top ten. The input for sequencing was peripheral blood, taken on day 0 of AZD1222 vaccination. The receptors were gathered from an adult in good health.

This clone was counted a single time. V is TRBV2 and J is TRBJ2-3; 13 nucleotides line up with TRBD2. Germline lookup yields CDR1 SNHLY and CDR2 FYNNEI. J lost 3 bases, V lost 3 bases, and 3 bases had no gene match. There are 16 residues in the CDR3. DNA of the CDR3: TGTGCCAGCAGTGAGAGGACTAGCGGGGGAACAGATACGCAGTATTTT. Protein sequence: CASSERTSGGTDTQYF.

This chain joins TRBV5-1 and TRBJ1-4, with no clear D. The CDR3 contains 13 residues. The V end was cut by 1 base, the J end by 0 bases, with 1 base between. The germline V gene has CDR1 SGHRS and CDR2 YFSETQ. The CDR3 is CASSLSTNEKLFF. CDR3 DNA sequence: TGCGCCAGCAGCTTGTCAACTAATGAAAAACTGTTTTTT.

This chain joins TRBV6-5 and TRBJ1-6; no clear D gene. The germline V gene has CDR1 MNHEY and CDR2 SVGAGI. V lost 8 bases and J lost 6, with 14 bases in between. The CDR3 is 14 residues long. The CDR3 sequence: CASGLAPLNSPLHF. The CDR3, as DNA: TGTGCCAGCGGGTTGGCGCCTCTTAATTCACCCCTCCACTTT.

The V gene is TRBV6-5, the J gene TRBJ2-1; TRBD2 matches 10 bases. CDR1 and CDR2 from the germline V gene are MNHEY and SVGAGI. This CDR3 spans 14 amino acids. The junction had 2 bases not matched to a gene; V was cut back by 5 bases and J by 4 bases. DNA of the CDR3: TGTGCCAGCAGTAGCGGGGGGGATTACAATGAGCAGTTCTTC. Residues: CASSSGGDYNEQFF.

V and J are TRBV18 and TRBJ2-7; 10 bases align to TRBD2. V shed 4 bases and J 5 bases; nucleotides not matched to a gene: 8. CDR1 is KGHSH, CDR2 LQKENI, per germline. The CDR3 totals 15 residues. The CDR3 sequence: CASSRPSSGGDEQYF. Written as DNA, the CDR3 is TGTGCCAGCTCACGACCTTCTAGCGGGGGAGACGAGCAGTACTTC.

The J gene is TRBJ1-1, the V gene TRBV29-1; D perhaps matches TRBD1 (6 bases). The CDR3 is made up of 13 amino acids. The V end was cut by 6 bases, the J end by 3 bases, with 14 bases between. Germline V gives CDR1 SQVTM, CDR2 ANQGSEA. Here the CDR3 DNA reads TGCAGCGTCATCAGGGGTAGGGACACTGAAGCTTTCTTT. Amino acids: CSVIRGRDTEAFF.

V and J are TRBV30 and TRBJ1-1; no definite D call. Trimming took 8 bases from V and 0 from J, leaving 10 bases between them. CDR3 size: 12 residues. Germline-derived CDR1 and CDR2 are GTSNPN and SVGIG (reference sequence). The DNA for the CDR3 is TGTGCCGGGTTTCAAATGAACACTGAAGCTTTCTTT. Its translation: CAGFQMNTEAFF.

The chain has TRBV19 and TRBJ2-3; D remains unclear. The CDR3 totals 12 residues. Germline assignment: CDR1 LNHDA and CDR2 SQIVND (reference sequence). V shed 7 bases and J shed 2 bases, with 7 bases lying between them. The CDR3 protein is CASKGYTDTQYF. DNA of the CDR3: TGTGCCAGTAAGGGTTACACAGATACGCAGTATTTT. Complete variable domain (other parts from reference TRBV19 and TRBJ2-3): DGGITQSPKYLFRKEGQNVTLSCEQNLNHDAMYWYRQDPGQGLRLIYYSQIVNDFQKGDIAEGYSVSREKKESFPLTVTSAQKNPTAFYLCASKGYTDTQYFGPGTRLTVL.

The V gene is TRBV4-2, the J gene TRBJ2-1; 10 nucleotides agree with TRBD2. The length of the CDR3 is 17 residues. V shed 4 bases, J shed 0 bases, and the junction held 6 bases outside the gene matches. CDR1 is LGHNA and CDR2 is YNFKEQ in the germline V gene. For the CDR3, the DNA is TGTGCCAGCAGCCCTTGGACTAGCGGCAGCTCCTACAATGAGCAGTTCTTC. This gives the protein CASSPWTSGSSYNEQFF.

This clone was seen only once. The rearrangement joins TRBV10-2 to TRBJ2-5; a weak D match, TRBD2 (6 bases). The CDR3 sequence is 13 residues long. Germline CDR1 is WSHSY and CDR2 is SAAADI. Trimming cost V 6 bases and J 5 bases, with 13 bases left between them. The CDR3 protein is CASRLGGRETQYF. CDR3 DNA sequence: TGCGCCAGCAGATTGGGGGGAAGGGAGACCCAGTACTTC.

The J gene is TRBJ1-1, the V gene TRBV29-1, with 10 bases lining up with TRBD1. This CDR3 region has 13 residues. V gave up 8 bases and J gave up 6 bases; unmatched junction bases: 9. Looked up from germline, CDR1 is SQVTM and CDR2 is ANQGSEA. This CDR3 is CSSDPGQGAEAFF. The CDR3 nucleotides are TGCAGCTCGGACCCTGGACAGGGGGCTGAAGCTTTCTTT.

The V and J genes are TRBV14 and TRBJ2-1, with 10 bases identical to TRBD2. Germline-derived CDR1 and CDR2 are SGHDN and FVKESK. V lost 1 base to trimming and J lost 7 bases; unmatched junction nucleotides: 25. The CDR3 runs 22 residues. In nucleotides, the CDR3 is TGTGCCAGCAGCCAAGCGGTGTATAGCGGGGGGCGAGGGGGACACCTTAGGAATGAGCAGTTCTTC. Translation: CASSQAVYSGGRGGHLRNEQFF.

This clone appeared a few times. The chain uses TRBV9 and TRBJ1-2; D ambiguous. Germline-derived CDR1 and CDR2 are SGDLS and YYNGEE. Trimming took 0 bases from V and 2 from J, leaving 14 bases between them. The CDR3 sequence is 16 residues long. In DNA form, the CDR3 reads TGTGCCAGCAGCGTAGCTGAGGGAAACAGAAACTATGGCTACACCTTC. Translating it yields CASSVAEGNRNYGYTF.

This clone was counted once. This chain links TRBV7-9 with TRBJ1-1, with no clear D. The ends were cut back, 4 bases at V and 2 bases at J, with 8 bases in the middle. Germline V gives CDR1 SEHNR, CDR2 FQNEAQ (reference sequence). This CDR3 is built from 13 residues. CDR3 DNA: TGTGCCAGCAGCTCCGCCGCTAACACTGAAGCTTTCTTT. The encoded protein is CASSSAANTEAFF.

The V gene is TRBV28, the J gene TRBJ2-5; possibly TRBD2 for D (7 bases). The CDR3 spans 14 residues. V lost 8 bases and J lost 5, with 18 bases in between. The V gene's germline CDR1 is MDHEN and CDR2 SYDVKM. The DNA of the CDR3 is TGTGCCAGCGAACGCTCGGGGGGCCGGGAGACCCAGTACTTC. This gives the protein CASERSGGRETQYF.

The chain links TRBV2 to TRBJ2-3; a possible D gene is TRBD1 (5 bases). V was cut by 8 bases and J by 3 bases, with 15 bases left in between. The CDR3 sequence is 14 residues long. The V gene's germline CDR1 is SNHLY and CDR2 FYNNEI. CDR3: CASGPQKGTDTQYF. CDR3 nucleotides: TGTGCCAGCGGGCCCCAAAAGGGGACAGATACGCAGTATTTT.

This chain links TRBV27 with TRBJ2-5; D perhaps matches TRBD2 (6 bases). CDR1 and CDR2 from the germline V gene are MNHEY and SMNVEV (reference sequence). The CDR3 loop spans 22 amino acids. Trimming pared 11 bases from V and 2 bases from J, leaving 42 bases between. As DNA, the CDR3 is TGTGCCGAGGATGCCACTAGCTCTTCCATTCGTAGCGTTCCTTCGTTTCAAGAGACCCAGTACTTC. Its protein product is CAEDATSSSIRSVPSFQETQYF.

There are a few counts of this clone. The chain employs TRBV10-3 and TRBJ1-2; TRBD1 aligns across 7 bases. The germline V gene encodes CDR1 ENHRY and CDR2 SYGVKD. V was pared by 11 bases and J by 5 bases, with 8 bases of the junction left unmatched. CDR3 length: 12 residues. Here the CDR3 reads CALGQERYGYTF. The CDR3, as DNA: TGTGCCCTCGGACAGGAACGATATGGCTACACCTTC.

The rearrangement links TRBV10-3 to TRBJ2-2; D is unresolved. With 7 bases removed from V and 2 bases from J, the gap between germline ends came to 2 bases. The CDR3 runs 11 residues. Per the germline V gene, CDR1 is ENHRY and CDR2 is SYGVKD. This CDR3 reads CAITNTGELFF. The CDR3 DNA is TGTGCCATCACCAACACCGGGGAGCTGTTTTTT.

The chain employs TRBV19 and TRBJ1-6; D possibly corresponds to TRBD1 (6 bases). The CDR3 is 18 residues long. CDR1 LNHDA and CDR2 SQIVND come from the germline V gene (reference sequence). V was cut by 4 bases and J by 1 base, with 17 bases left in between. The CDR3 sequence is CASSTAFPQGSYNSPLHF. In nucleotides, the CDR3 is TGTGCCAGTAGTACAGCCTTCCCTCAGGGGTCCTATAATTCACCCCTCCACTTT.

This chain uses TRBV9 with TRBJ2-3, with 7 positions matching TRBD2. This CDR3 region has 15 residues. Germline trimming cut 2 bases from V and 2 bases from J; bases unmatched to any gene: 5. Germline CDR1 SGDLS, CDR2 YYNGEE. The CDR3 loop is CASSVSGLDTDTQYF. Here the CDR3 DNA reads TGTGCCAGCAGCGTTAGCGGGCTCGACACAGATACGCAGTATTTT.